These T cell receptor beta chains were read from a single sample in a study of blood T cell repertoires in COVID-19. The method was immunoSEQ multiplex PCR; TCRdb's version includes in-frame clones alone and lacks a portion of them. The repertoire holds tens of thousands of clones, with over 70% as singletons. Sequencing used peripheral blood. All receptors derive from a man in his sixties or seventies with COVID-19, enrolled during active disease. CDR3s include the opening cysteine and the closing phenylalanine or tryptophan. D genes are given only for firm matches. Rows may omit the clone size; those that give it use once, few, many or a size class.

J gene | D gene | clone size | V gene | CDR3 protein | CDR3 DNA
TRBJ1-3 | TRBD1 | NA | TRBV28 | CASSLPQGATIYF | TGTGCCAGCAGTTTGCCACAGGGGGCTACCATATATTTT
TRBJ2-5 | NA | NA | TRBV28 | CASSLGGRETQYF | TGTGCCAGCAGTTTGGGAGGACGCGAGACCCAGTACTTC
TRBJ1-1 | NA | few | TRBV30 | CAWRWGGGATEAFF | TGTGCCTGGAGGTGGGGTGGCGGGGCCACTGAAGCTTTCTTT
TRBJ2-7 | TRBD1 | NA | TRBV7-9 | CASRPGTGTYEQYF | TGTGCCAGCAGGCCCGGGACAGGGACTTACGAGCAGTACTTC
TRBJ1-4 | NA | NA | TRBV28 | CASSLGGFSEKLFF | TGTGCCAGCAGCCTTGGGGGCTTCAGCGAAAAACTGTTTTTT
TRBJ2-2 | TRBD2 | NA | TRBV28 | CASSSRLAGAGELFF | TGTGCCAGCAGTTCAAGGCTAGCGGGAGCCGGGGAGCTGTTTTTT
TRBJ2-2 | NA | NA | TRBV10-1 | CASSVGGNTGELFF | TGCGCCAGCAGTGTAGGGGGGAACACCGGGGAGCTGTTTTTT
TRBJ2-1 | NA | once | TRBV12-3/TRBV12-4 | CASSLTSGWKQFF | TGTGCCAGCAGTTTAACGTCGGGGTGGAAGCAGTTCTTC
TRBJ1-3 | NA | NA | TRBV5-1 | CASSLVGEGNTIYF | TGCGCCAGCAGCTTGGTCGGAGAAGGAAACACCATATATTTT
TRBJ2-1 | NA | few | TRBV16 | CASSHSTISRGRNEQFF | TGTGCCAGCAGCCATTCAACAATCTCGCGGGGTCGCAATGAGCAGTTCTTC
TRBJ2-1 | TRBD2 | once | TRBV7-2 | CASRKRAGVRFF | TGTGCCAGCAGAAAACGAGCGGGAGTAAGATTCTTC
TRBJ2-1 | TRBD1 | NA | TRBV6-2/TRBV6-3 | CASSYAGQGANEQFF | TGTGCCAGCAGTTACGCAGGACAGGGGGCGAATGAGCAGTTCTTC
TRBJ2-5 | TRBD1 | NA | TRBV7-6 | CASSLAGTGAGRGKTQYF | TGTGCCAGCAGCTTAGCTGGGACAGGGGCCGGGAGGGGGAAGACCCAGTACTTC
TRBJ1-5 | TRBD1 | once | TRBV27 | CASSLWGQGAGSNQPQHF | TGTGCCAGCAGTTTATGGGGACAGGGGGCAGGGAGCAATCAGCCCCAGCATTTT
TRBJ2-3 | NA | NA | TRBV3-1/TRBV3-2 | CASSSPGERSFTDTQYF | TGTGCCAGCAGCTCGCCCGGGGAGAGGAGCTTCACAGATACGCAGTATTTT
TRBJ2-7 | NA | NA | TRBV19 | CASSINGIHEQYF | TGTGCCAGTAGTATAAACGGGATCCACGAGCAGTACTTC
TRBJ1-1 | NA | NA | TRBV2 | CASRGQNTEAFF | TGTGCCAGCAGGGGCCAGAACACTGAAGCTTTCTTT
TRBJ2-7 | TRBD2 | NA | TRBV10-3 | CAISGTSGKEVYEQYF | TGTGCCATCAGTGGGACTAGCGGGAAGGAGGTCTACGAGCAGTACTTC
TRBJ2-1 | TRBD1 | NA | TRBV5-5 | CASSPDRGFLYNEQFF | TGTGCCAGCAGCCCGGACAGGGGATTTCTCTACAATGAGCAGTTCTTC
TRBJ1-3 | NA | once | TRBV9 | CASTGGGGGNTIYF | TGTGCCAGCACCGGGGGGGGTGGCGGAAACACCATATATTTT
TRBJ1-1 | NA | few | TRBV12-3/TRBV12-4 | CASSLRNTEAFF | TGTGCCAGCAGTCTGAGGAACACTGAAGCTTTCTTT
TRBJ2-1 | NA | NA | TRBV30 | CAWRGLGRDEQFF | TGTGCCTGGAGGGGTCTAGGTCGGGATGAGCAGTTCTTC